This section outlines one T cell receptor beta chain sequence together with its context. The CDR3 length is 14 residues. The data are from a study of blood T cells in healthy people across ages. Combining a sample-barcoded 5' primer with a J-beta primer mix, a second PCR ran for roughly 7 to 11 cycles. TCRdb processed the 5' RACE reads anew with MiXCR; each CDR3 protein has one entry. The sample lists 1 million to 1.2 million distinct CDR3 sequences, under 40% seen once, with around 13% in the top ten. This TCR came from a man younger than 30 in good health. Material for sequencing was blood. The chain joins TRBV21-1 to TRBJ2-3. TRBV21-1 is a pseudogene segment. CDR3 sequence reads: CASIQGPTDDTQYF. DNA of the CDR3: TGTGCCAGCATCCAAGGTCCAACGGACGATACGCAGTATTTT.